This T cell receptor (beta chain) was sequenced in a study of breast tumors, draining lymph nodes, adjacent tissues (dated by TCRdb to 2015 to 2016). For the wider study: In breast cancer patients, the study compared the TCR beta repertoires of tumor, adjacent nontumor tissue and axillary lymph nodes. In human breast cancer, the study set out to assess how tumor, surrounding tissue and draining lymph node repertoires relate to one another and whether T cells might be exchanged between them.

This clonotype came up many times. It lacks a known antigen. No base qualities exist here, and no much larger clone lies one base off it. The CDR3 contains 14 residues, cysteine and phenylalanine counted. Just CDR3 DNA is preserved here, 42 bases in frame from base 1. V gives up 7 bases and J gives up 7 bases, and the segment between their germline ends measures 16 bases. CDR1 SGHTA and CDR2 FQGNSA were looked up in the germline V gene. The lymph node samples were taken from the axillary draining lymph nodes of breast cancer patients. These reads were obtained on an Illumina HiSeq 2000. Multiplex PCR amplification was used to build the TCR beta chain libraries. The amplified TCR beta chain products were analyzed by high-throughput sequencing. TCRdb passed the public sequencing reads through fastp at Q25 and MiXCR, retaining productive beta sequences. Here each entry gathers all rows of one CDR3 protein and keeps the most common genes and DNA. The sample includes approximately 210,000 distinct CDR3 sequences, with less than 45% observed a single time. The top ten hold approximately 3.7% of the sample.

Study-level results and caveats: Rather than being directly demonstrated, the conclusion that tumor T cells originate in lymph nodes was presented as consistent with a hypothesis. T-cell repertoire diversity in tumors was found to be lower than in lymph nodes but higher than in nontumor tissue, and preferential V and J gene usage was observed. Tumor and nontumor tissue repertoires were found to be significantly more similar in luminal-like than in basal-like breast cancer. The data were considered consistent with most tumor T cells being derived from the lymph node and subsequently expanding within tumor tissue.

Sequenced material: axillary lymph node tissue. The receptor comes from a female donor with breast cancer. Some clones in this sample may be carry-over from other donors' samples. The V gene is TRBV7-2 and the J gene is TRBJ1-4; perhaps TRBD1 is the D gene, with 5 bases matching. This receptor carries the CDR3 CASNSGQRGEKLFF. The DNA is as follows: TGTGCCAGCAACTCTGGCCAAAGGGGTGAAAAACTGTTTTTT.